The T cell receptor (beta chain) under discussion was sequenced for a study of T cells in Graves' hyperthyroidism and ophthalmopathy. RNA transcripts yielded amplified TCR beta CDR3 regions. TCR CDR3 underwent first-round RT-PCR with the HTBI primer set. Each CDR3 protein is one row after TCRdb ran MiXCR on the multiplex PCR reads. The sample gives about 400,000 distinct CDR3 sequences, around 14% of which show up once; about 30% is in the top ten. This clonotype was counted ten times or more. The receptor's source is a woman younger than 45 with Graves' hyperthyroidism. Sequencing input: blood.

The CDR3 DNA reads TGCAGTGCGGTCCAGGGAAGCACTGAAGCTTTCTTT. Its protein is CSAVQGSTEAFF. The rearrangement links TRBV20-1 to TRBJ1-1, with D possibly TRBD1 on 5 matching bases. The V and J ends lost 6 bases and 4 bases respectively, with 12 bases between them. CDR1 and CDR2 (germline): DFQATT, SNEGSKA (reference sequence). The CDR3 extends over 12 amino acids.